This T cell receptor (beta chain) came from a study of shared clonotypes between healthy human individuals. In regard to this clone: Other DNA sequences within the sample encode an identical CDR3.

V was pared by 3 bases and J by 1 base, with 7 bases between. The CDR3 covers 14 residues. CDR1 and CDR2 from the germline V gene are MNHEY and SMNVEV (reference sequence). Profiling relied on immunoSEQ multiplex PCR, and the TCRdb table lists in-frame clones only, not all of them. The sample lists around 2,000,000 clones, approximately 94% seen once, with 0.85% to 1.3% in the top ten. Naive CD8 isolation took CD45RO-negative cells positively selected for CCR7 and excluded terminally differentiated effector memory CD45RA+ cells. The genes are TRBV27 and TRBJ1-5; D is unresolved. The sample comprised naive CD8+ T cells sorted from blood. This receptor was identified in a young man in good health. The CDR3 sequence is CASSFVGSNQPQHF. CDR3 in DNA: TGTGCCAGCAGTTTTGTGGGGAGCAATCAGCCCCAGCATTTT.